This T cell receptor beta chain was captured by sequencing in a study of T cells in Graves' hyperthyroidism and ophthalmopathy. Amplified TCR beta CDR3 regions derived from RNA transcripts. RT-PCR in the first round (using the HTBI primer set) targeted the TCR CDR3. TCRdb re-called the multiplex PCR reads with MiXCR, one entry per CDR3 protein. The sample has a few hundred thousand distinct CDR3 sequences; 46% are singletons. Per germline, CDR1 ENHRY and CDR2 SYGVKD. The V gene lost 10 bases and the J gene lost 3 bases, with 16 bases spanning the gap. CDR3 size: 14 residues. The specimen sequenced was peripheral blood or thyroid tissue (not recorded which). This clonotype was sampled from a woman aged 18-30 years with Graves' hyperthyroidism. This chain uses TRBV10-3 with TRBJ1-5; D remains ambiguous. CDR3 amino acids: CASSTSRNNQPQHF. The DNA of the CDR3 is TGTGCCAGCAGCACCTCTAGAAACAATCAGCCCCAGCATTTT.